This paragraph covers one T cell receptor beta chain sequence. Its target is not known. This record comes from a study of T cells in localized non-small cell lung cancer. Sequenced by immunoSEQ multiplex PCR; TCRdb stores in-frame clones only, minus some. The sample lists some 41,000 clones, around 83% occurring once. Study-wide findings and caveats: Uninvolved adjacent lung showed higher T cell clonality than tumor.

The CDR3 is 15 amino acids. The ends were cut back, 7 bases at V and 3 bases at J, with 18 bases in the middle. Looked up from germline, CDR1 is LNHDA and CDR2 is SQIVND (reference sequence). The chain carries TRBV19 and TRBJ1-1; the D gene is possibly TRBD1 (5 bases). Material: PBMCs, obtained before any cancer treatment. The sequence derives from a man aged 40 to 70 with stage II lung adenocarcinoma. The CDR3 protein is CASTIRGVRDTEAFF. CDR3 DNA: TGTGCCAGTACCATTCGAGGGGTGCGGGACACTGAAGCTTTCTTT.